These 10 T cell receptor beta chains came from one sample sequenced in a study of glioma-infiltrating T cells after dendritic cell vaccination. Time point meaning: after dendritic cell vaccination, including at tumor progression/relapse. Assay: immunoSEQ multiplex PCR; the TCRdb copy retains only in-frame clones and omits some. The sample shows tens of thousands of clones, about four fifths of them seen only once. The sequencing here drew on blood, taken after dendritic cell vaccination. The receptors were sampled from a human donor with glioblastoma.

This chain joins TRBV4-1 and TRBJ2-5; 7 bases agree with TRBD2. Germline CDR1 reads MGHRA; CDR2 reads YSYEKL. V dropped 0 bases and J dropped 1; count of bases not matched to a gene: 14. This CDR3 is 19 amino acids long. CDR3 amino acids: CASSQEIGGLAVRQETQYF. The CDR3 bases are TGCGCCAGCAGCCAAGAGATAGGCGGGCTAGCGGTGCGCCAAGAGACCCAGTACTTC.

Here the CDR3 DNA reads TGTGCCAGTAGTGCCCGGGGACAGGGTGGAACTGAAGCTTTCTTT. Protein sequence: CASSARGQGGTEAFF. The rearrangement joins TRBV19 to TRBJ1-1; 9 bases match TRBD1. Germline CDR1 reads LNHDA; CDR2 reads SQIVND (reference sequence). The CDR3 contains 15 residues. Trimming removed 5 bases from V and 5 bases from J; junction bases left unmatched: 9.

This clone was seen only once. The chain links TRBV19 to TRBJ1-2; 7 bases agree with TRBD1. With 5 bases clipped from V and 4 bases from J, the junction kept 10 bases outside the gene matches. The CDR3 consists of 15 residues. Germline loops: CDR1 LNHDA, CDR2 SQIVND (reference sequence). This CDR3 reads CASSAIPGQLYGYTF. Written as DNA, the CDR3 is TGTGCCAGTAGTGCTATCCCGGGACAGCTCTATGGCTACACCTTC.

Comments on this clone: The junction departs from germline at one end; a sequencing error may be responsible. The J gene is TRBJ1-1, the V gene TRBV7-7, with D maybe TRBD1 (5 bases). The CDR3 spans 15 residues. Germline V gives CDR1 SSHAT, CDR2 FNYEAQ (reference sequence). CDR3 DNA: TGTGCTAGCAGCCAATATGGAGGGGAGAACACTGAAGCTTTCTTT. Amino acids: CASSQYGGENTEAFF.

This sequence joins TRBV6-1 and TRBJ1-2; TRBD1 matches 7 bases. The CDR3 consists of 12 residues. Trimming at V came to 10 bases and at J to 3 bases, leaving 5 bases not matched to a gene. CDR1 is MNHNS and CDR2 is SASEGT in the germline V gene. CDR3 sequence (DNA): TGTGCCACCAGACAGGGTGACTATGGCTACACCTTC. Protein product: CATRQGDYGYTF.

The rearrangement uses TRBV6-1 and TRBJ2-1; a weak D match, TRBD2 (6 bases). CDR3 size: 14 residues. Per the germline V gene, CDR1 is MNHNS and CDR2 is SASEGT. The germline V and J ends were trimmed by 5 bases and 7 bases, with 15 bases remaining between them. CDR3 in DNA: TGTGCCAGCAGTCGTGGAGGGCAGGCTAATGAGCAGTTCTTC. It specifies CASSRGGQANEQFF.

This clone came up a few times. V and J are TRBV19 and TRBJ2-5; 7 positions match TRBD1. This CDR3 is 15 amino acids long. Looked up from germline, CDR1 is LNHDA and CDR2 is SQIVND (reference sequence). V lost 5 bases, J lost 5 bases, and 11 bases stayed unmatched. CDR3 sequence (DNA): TGTGCCAGTAGTTCGAGGACAGGCCTCGGGGAGACCCAGTACTTC. Translated, it gives CASSSRTGLGETQYF.

Only one count was recorded for this clone. The chain employs TRBV27 and TRBJ2-7; D gene ambiguous. Trimming removed 1 base from V and 4 bases from J, with 20 bases in between. This CDR3 is 17 amino acids long. Looked up from germline, CDR1 is MNHEY and CDR2 is SMNVEV (reference sequence). CDR3: CASSLLGAGQESYEQYF. The CDR3 bases are TGTGCCAGCAGTTTATTGGGCGCTGGGCAAGAGTCATACGAGCAGTACTTC.

The chain joins TRBV15 to TRBJ1-5; 7 bases agree with TRBD1. Losses at the gene ends were 2 bases for V and 4 bases for J; bases not matched to a gene: 5. CDR1 LNHNV and CDR2 YYDKDF come from the germline V gene (reference sequence). CDR3 length: 15 amino acids. CDR3 nucleotide sequence: TGTGCCACCAGCAGAAAACAGGGGAGTAATCAGCCCCAGCATTTT. Its protein product is CATSRKQGSNQPQHF. The variable domain in full, with the rest retrieved from reference TRBV15 and TRBJ1-5, is DAMVIQNPRYQVTQFGKPVTLSCSQTLNHNVMYWYQQKSSQAPKLLFHYYDKDFNNEADTPDNFQSRRPNTSFCFLDIRSPGLGDTAMYLCATSRKQGSNQPQHFGDGTRLSIL.

The DNA for the CDR3 is TGCGCCAGCAGCCAGACAGGGAACACTGAAGCTTTCTTT. Translated: CASSQTGNTEAFF. The rearrangement links TRBV5-1 to TRBJ1-1; a weak D match, TRBD1 (6 bases). The CDR3 is made up of 13 amino acids. Germline V gives CDR1 SGHRS, CDR2 YFSETQ. The V end was cut by 4 bases, the J end by 1 base, with 8 bases between.